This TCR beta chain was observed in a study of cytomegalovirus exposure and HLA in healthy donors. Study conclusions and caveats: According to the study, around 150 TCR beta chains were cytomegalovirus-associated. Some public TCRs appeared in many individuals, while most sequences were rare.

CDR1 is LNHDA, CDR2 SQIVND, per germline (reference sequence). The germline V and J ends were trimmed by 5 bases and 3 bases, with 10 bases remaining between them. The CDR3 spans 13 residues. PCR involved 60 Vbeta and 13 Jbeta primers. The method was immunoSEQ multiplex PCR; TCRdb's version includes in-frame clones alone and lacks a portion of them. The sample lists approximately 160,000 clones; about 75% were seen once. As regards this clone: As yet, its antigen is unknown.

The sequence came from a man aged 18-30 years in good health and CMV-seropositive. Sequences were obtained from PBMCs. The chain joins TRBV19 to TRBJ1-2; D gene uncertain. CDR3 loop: CASSPARDYGYTF. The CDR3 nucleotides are TGTGCCAGTAGTCCCGCCCGGGACTATGGCTACACCTTC. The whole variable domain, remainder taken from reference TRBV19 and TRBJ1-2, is DGGITQSPKYLFRKEGQNVTLSCEQNLNHDAMYWYRQDPGQGLRLIYYSQIVNDFQKGDIAEGYSVSREKKESFPLTVTSAQKNPTAFYLCASSPARDYGYTFGSGTRLTVV.